This T cell receptor (beta chain) came from a study of beta chain features in type 1 diabetes. CDR3 length equals 14 residues. V was clipped by 5 bases and J by 4 bases; unmatched bases: 7. Germline-derived CDR1 and CDR2 are MNHEY and SMNVEV (reference sequence). The isolated RNA, all of it, was reverse transcribed, so expressed TCRB transcripts were what got sequenced. Sequenced by immunoSEQ multiplex PCR; TCRdb stores in-frame clones only, minus some. The table lists approximately 300,000 clones, about 10% of them singletons, with approximately 0.016% in the top ten. Sequenced sample: naive CD4+ T cells from blood. This TCR was recovered from a woman aged 30 to 39 in good health. The gene calls are TRBV27 and TRBJ2-7; 8 nucleotides match TRBD1. CDR3 residues: CASSTRGRRYEQYF. In nucleotides, the CDR3 is TGTGCCAGCAGTACCAGGGGGCGCCGGTACGAGCAGTACTTC.